The 24 T cell receptor beta chains reported below all come from one sample, sequenced in a study of CD8 T cells in Susac syndrome. It was with random hexamers that 0.5 to 1 ug RNA was reverse transcribed. TCRdb redid the calling of the immunoSEQ multiplex PCR reads with MiXCR, one entry per CDR3 protein. Here the sample spans under 200,000 distinct CDR3 sequences, about 95% being singletons. Sample: CD8+ T cells from PBMCs. The receptors here all came from a human donor with multiple sclerosis.

The chain has TRBV12-3 or TRBV12-4 and TRBJ1-4, with no clear D. V was trimmed by 5 bases and J by 8 bases, leaving 21 bases between them. This CDR3 is built from 16 residues. For the CDR3, the DNA is TGTGCCAGCAGTCTTAGGACGGCGGAGAAGAGGGAAAAACTGTTTTTT. Translated: CASSLRTAEKREKLFF.

This rearrangement joins TRBV20-1 to TRBJ1-1, with TRBD1 identical over 7 bases. In germline, CDR1 is DFQATT, CDR2 SNEGSKA (reference sequence). The J segment lost 4 bases and the V segment lost 6 bases, leaving 5 bases of the junction unmatched. The CDR3 contains 12 residues. The CDR3 is CSAVQGVTEAFF. Written as DNA, the CDR3 is TGCAGTGCCGTCCAGGGGGTCACTGAAGCTTTCTTT.

The genes are TRBV14 and TRBJ2-7; D gene unclear. CDR1 is SGHDN and CDR2 is FVKESK in the germline V gene. V was cut by 1 base and J by 1 base, with 20 bases left in between. CDR3 length: 18 residues. Here the CDR3 reads CASSQGLEKQRVSYEQYF. The CDR3 nucleotides read TGTGCCAGCAGCCAAGGACTCGAGAAACAGCGAGTATCCTACGAGCAGTACTTC.

The chain carries TRBV29-1 and TRBJ1-1; D is possibly TRBD1 (6 bases). The germline V and J ends were trimmed by 5 bases and 6 bases, with 16 bases remaining between them. Looked up from germline, CDR1 is SQVTM and CDR2 is ANQGSEA. The CDR3 covers 13 residues. This chain's CDR3 is CSVSGGSGAEAFF. CDR3 nucleotides: TGCAGCGTTAGTGGGGGCTCGGGGGCTGAAGCTTTCTTT.

This sequence joins TRBV7-3 and TRBJ2-3, with D unresolved. The CDR3 has 14 amino acids. CDR1 is SGHTA, CDR2 FQGTGA, per germline. Trimming pared 3 bases from V and 6 bases from J, leaving 13 bases between. The CDR3 loop is CASSFQVRSDTQYF. Here the CDR3 DNA reads TGTGCCAGCAGCTTTCAGGTCCGCTCTGATACGCAGTATTTT.

The chain recombines TRBV4-1 with TRBJ2-1; D unclear. The CDR3 is 12 amino acids. V was pared by 3 bases and J by 10 bases, with 10 bases between. Germline loops: CDR1 MGHRA, CDR2 YSYEKL. In nucleotides, the CDR3 is TGCGCCAGCAGCCAGGCACCTGGGGAGCAGTTCTTC. Amino acid sequence: CASSQAPGEQFF.

This clonotype showed up just once. The chain has TRBV10-3 and TRBJ2-1, with 10 bases matching TRBD2. With V trimmed by 5 bases and J by 5 bases, 3 bases remained unmatched. This CDR3 spans 14 amino acids. CDR1 is ENHRY, CDR2 SYGVKD, per germline. This chain's CDR3 is CAISSGREDNEQFF. The CDR3 nucleotides are TGTGCCATCAGTAGCGGGAGGGAAGACAATGAGCAGTTCTTC.

V gene TRBV2 combines with J gene TRBJ2-4; D remains unclear. Trimming cost V 6 bases and J 0 bases, with 21 bases left between them. The CDR3 has 18 amino acids. Germline CDR1 is SNHLY and CDR2 is FYNNEI. The CDR3 protein is CASSWRRSIFLAKNIQYF. The CDR3 DNA is TGTGCCAGCAGCTGGCGACGGTCCATTTTCTTAGCCAAAAACATTCAGTACTTC. Full variable domain (missing parts from reference TRBV2 and TRBJ2-4): EPEVTQTPSHQVTQMGQEVILRCVPISNHLYFYWYRQILGQKVEFLVSFYNNEISEKSEIFDDQFSVERPDGSNFTLKIRSTKLEDSAMYFCASSWRRSIFLAKNIQYFGAGTRLSVL.

The rearrangement links TRBV12-3 or TRBV12-4 to TRBJ2-1; D remains unclear. CDR3 size: 12 residues. V shed 6 bases and J shed 6 bases, with 9 bases lying between them. The CDR3 region has the DNA TGTGCCAGCAGCCTACCCGCCAATGAGCAGTTCTTC. It encodes CASSLPANEQFF.

The rearrangement links TRBV11-2 to TRBJ2-3; possibly TRBD1 for D (5 bases). The CDR3 contains 16 residues. Trimming took off 1 base at V and 4 bases at J, with 15 bases between the two ends. CDR1 is SGHAT, CDR2 FQNNGV, per germline. The CDR3 is CASSLVPATRADTQYF. Here the CDR3 DNA reads TGTGCCAGCAGCTTAGTTCCAGCCACCAGGGCAGATACGCAGTATTTT.

The chain carries TRBV6-1 and TRBJ2-7; D call uncertain. Germline CDR1 and CDR2: MNHNS and SASEGT. Trimming stripped 0 bases from V and 2 bases from J, with 5 bases between. This CDR3 is 13 amino acids long. This CDR3 is CASSEAQPYEQYF. CDR3 nucleotide sequence: TGTGCCAGCAGTGAAGCACAGCCCTACGAGCAGTACTTC.

The chain employs TRBV5-1 and TRBJ2-1, with 14 bases that match TRBD2. J lost 5 bases, V lost 4 bases, and 5 bases had no gene match. This CDR3 spans 16 amino acids. CDR1 is SGHRS and CDR2 is YFSETQ in the germline V gene. The CDR3 reads CASSPGLAGGHNEQFF. CDR3 nucleotides: TGCGCCAGCAGCCCCGGACTAGCGGGAGGACACAATGAGCAGTTCTTC.

The J gene is TRBJ2-3, the V gene TRBV28; the match to TRBD1 covers 12 bases. This CDR3 is 16 amino acids long. Losses at the gene ends were 6 bases for V and 2 bases for J; bases not matched to a gene: 6. Germline V gives CDR1 MDHEN, CDR2 SYDVKM. As DNA, the CDR3 is TGTGCCAGCAGCCAGGGACAGGGGGCACCCACAGATACGCAGTATTTT. It specifies CASSQGQGAPTDTQYF.

The chain carries TRBV7-9 and TRBJ2-1; D gene ambiguous. CDR3 length equals 14 residues. Trimming took off 5 bases at V and 5 bases at J, with 13 bases between the two ends. Germline V lookup: CDR1 SEHNR, CDR2 FQNEAQ (reference sequence). CDR3 sequence: CASSRWAVNNEQFF. For the CDR3, the DNA is TGTGCCAGCAGCCGATGGGCTGTGAACAATGAGCAGTTCTTC.

This sequence joins TRBV15 and TRBJ2-7, with TRBD1 as a possible D gene (6 bases). CDR1 and CDR2 (germline): LNHNV, YYDKDF (reference sequence). Deletions cut 0 bases from V and 2 bases from J, with 14 bases between. The length of the CDR3 is 16 residues. CDR3 coding DNA: TGTGCCACCAGCAGAGACACAGGGTCGGGGACCTACGAGCAGTACTTC. This gives the protein CATSRDTGSGTYEQYF.

V usage is TRBV7-9 and J usage is TRBJ2-7; D may be TRBD1 or TRBD2 (6 bases each). The CDR3 covers 14 residues. V lost 1 base to trimming and J lost 5 bases, with 12 bases between them. Germline V gives CDR1 SEHNR, CDR2 FQNEAQ (reference sequence). The CDR3 nucleotides are TGTGCCAGCAGCTTAGGCGGGACAACAGACGAGCAGTACTTC. Encoded protein: CASSLGGTTDEQYF.

The gene calls are TRBV28 and TRBJ1-5; D remains unclear. With 6 bases removed from V and 3 bases from J, the gap between germline ends came to 6 bases. The CDR3 has 12 amino acids. CDR1 is MDHEN and CDR2 is SYDVKM in the germline V gene. The CDR3 sequence: CASRRDNQPQHF. CDR3 coding DNA: TGTGCCAGCAGGCGGGACAATCAGCCCCAGCATTTT. Using reference TRBV28 and TRBJ1-5 for the parts outside the CDR3, the full variable domain is DVKVTQSSRYLVKRTGEKVFLECVQDMDHENMFWYRQDPGLGLRLIYFSYDVKMKEKGDIPEGYSVSREKKERFSLILESASTNQTSMYLCASRRDNQPQHFGDGTRLSIL.

The chain recombines TRBV9 with TRBJ1-4; a weak D match, TRBD1 (6 bases). CDR1 is SGDLS, CDR2 YYNGEE, per germline. Trimming stripped 7 bases from V and 10 bases from J, with 14 bases between. This CDR3 is 12 amino acids long. In DNA, the CDR3 is TGTGCCAGCGCCGGGGGCGCAGGAAAACTGTTTTTT. As protein: CASAGGAGKLFF.

The chain uses TRBV23-1 and TRBJ1-1; D may be TRBD1 (6 bases). TRBV23-1 carries the ORF label, with uncertain function. CDR3 length: 16 amino acids. V lost 3 bases to trimming and J lost 5 bases, with 19 bases between them. As DNA, the CDR3 is TGCGCCAGCAGTCAGTCCACAGGGAGGGGGGAGACTGAAGCTTTCTTT. Its protein is CASSQSTGRGETEAFF.

The V gene is TRBV12-5, the J gene TRBJ2-2; D is perhaps TRBD1 or TRBD2 (5 bases each). CDR3 length: 13 residues. Per the germline V gene, CDR1 is LGHNT and CDR2 is FRNRAP. Trimming cost V 10 bases and J 1 base, with 10 bases left between them. The CDR3: CATGRMNTGELFF. Here the CDR3 DNA reads TGTGCTACGGGACGGATGAACACCGGGGAGCTGTTTTTT.

J is TRBJ2-7 and V is TRBV7-9; D is undetermined. V was pared by 5 bases and J by 4 bases, with 12 bases between. This CDR3 is built from 13 residues. CDR1 is SEHNR and CDR2 is FQNEAQ in the germline V gene (reference sequence). Here the CDR3 reads CASSPIREYEQYF. CDR3 DNA sequence: TGTGCCAGCAGCCCGATCAGAGAATACGAGCAGTACTTC.

This clonotype was seen just once. The chain has TRBV29-1 and TRBJ2-1; TRBD1 aligns across 8 bases. V dropped 2 bases and J dropped 4; count of bases not matched to a gene: 7. Germline V gene sequence: CDR1 SQVTM, CDR2 ANQGSEA. The CDR3 sequence is 15 residues long. CDR3 loop: CSVEPTGVGYNEQFF. The CDR3 DNA sequence: TGCAGCGTTGAACCGACAGGGGTGGGTTACAATGAGCAGTTCTTC.

This sequence joins TRBV20-1 and TRBJ2-3; 8 bases fit TRBD2. The CDR3 runs to 17 residues. Germline-derived CDR1 and CDR2 are DFQATT and SNEGSKA (reference sequence). With 6 bases clipped from V and 3 bases from J, the junction kept 17 bases outside the gene matches. CDR3: CSARSDGRAHRTDTQYF. The CDR3 DNA is TGCAGTGCCAGGTCAGACGGGAGGGCCCATAGAACAGATACGCAGTATTTT.

Note on this clonotype: A junction end diverges from the germline sequence, so it may reflect a read error. The chain recombines TRBV7-9 with TRBJ2-6, with D maybe TRBD1 (5 bases). This CDR3 region has 14 residues. Germline V gives CDR1 SEHNR, CDR2 FQNEAQ (reference sequence). CDR3 nucleotides: TGTGCCAGCAGGATAGGCTCTGGGGCCAACGCCCTGACTTTC. Protein sequence: CASRIGSGANALTF.